The clone carrying this TCR beta chain showed up just a few times. Its antigen remains unknown. This entry comes from a study of response to subunit inactivated influenza vaccine. The CDR3 length is 12 residues. The V end lost 7 bases, the J end lost 8 bases, and 13 bases lay between the germline ends. Per germline, CDR1 SGHDT and CDR2 YYEEEE. Overall study findings and caveats: The authors suggested that every seasonal influenza vaccination recruits few new T cells.

In TCRdb, the RT-PCR reads were re-called with MiXCR into one record per CDR3 protein. The data hold about 160,000 distinct CDR3 sequences, with approximately 11% observed a single time. Sequenced here: CD8+ T cells sorted from PBMCs, sampled approximately 25 months after vaccination. The chain uses TRBV5-6 and TRBJ2-1; D uncertain. The sequence was obtained from a man aged 45-69 years who received an inactivated influenza vaccine. The CDR3 is CASGPGRHEQFF. The CDR3 DNA follows: TGTGCCAGCGGCCCCGGGCGCCATGAGCAGTTCTTC.